This entry lists 30 T cell receptor beta chains sequenced from one sample in a study of blood T cell repertoires in COVID-19 (TCRdb year 2020). The protocol used for the library was the immunoSEQ multiplex PCR assay. TCRdb's version of the immuneACCESS table is confined to in-frame rearrangements and falls short of the full clone set. An unresolved V gene accounts for under half of the shortfall where checked; the remainder is of unknown origin. This sample gives some 290,000 clones in total; about nine tenths of them show up just once. The ten largest clones represent 11% of the sample. Input material: peripheral blood. The receptors originated from a woman aged 25 to 45 with COVID-19, enrolled during active disease.

This clone was detected once. The chain employs TRBV6-5 and TRBJ1-6; D might be TRBD1 (6 bases). The germline V gene encodes CDR1 MNHEY and CDR2 SVGAGI. V lost 1 base and J 7 bases, leaving 11 bases between the germline ends. The CDR3 consists of 15 residues. The CDR3 nucleotides read TGTGCCAGCAGTTACTGGCAGGGGCGAAATTCACCCCTCCACTTT. Amino acid sequence: CASSYWQGRNSPLHF.

This clone has more than one count but fewer than ten. The chain combines TRBV7-9 with TRBJ1-5; D is unclear. The CDR3 consists of 14 residues. Germline V gene sequence: CDR1 SEHNR, CDR2 FQNEAQ (reference sequence). Trimming left V 4 bases short and J 3 bases short, with 10 bases between. The CDR3 DNA reads TGTGCCAGCAGCTACAGTGGAAACAATCAGCCCCAGCATTTT. As protein: CASSYSGNNQPQHF.

In regard to this clone: A read error may account for a junction end that differs from germline. This chain connects TRBV7-7 to TRBJ2-7, with 7 bases aligning to TRBD2. There are 14 residues in the CDR3. Germline V gene data show CDR1 as SSHAT and CDR2 as FNYEAQ (reference sequence). CDR3 in amino acids: CASSLGLESVEQYF. The CDR3, as DNA: TGTGCTAGCAGCTTAGGACTAGAGAGCGTCGAGCAGTACTTC.

Turning to this clone: The sample carries other DNA sequences with the same CDR3. This rearrangement joins TRBV6-2 or TRBV6-3 to TRBJ2-5, with D possibly TRBD2 on 5 matching bases. Trimming stripped 3 bases from V and 0 bases from J, with 11 bases between. The CDR3 extends over 15 amino acids. CDR1 is MNHEY and CDR2 is SVGEGT in the germline V gene. The CDR3 here is CASSYGGRDQETQYF. CDR3 nucleotides: TGTGCCAGCAGTTATGGTGGGAGAGACCAAGAGACCCAGTACTTC.

The V gene is TRBV5-4, the J gene TRBJ2-7; TRBD2 matches at 8 bases. Germline CDR1 is SGHNT and CDR2 is YYREEE (reference sequence). The CDR3 length is 13 residues. V shed 9 bases and J 2 bases; nucleotides not matched to a gene: 7. The CDR3 DNA reads TGTGCCACCGGGGTAGCGGGGACCTACGAGCAGTACTTC. Translation: CATGVAGTYEQYF.

The V and J genes are TRBV5-4 and TRBJ2-1; 9 bases align to TRBD1. Germline V CDR1 and CDR2: SGHNT, YYREEE (reference sequence). V lost 3 bases and J lost 4; bases outside the gene matches: 8. This CDR3 is 16 amino acids long. CDR3 sequence (DNA): TGTGCCAGCAGCTACGGTCGGACAGGGGATTACAATGAGCAGTTCTTC. This encodes CASSYGRTGDYNEQFF.

This clone was observed a handful of times. The rearrangement joins TRBV10-3 to TRBJ1-2; D remains unclear. Germline CDR1 reads ENHRY; CDR2 reads SYGVKD. With 0 bases removed from V and 4 bases from J, the gap between germline ends came to 6 bases. CDR3 length equals 13 residues. The CDR3: CAISESTIYGYTF. CDR3 sequence (DNA): TGTGCCATCAGTGAGTCGACAATCTATGGCTACACCTTC.

J is TRBJ1-4 and V is TRBV5-8; D perhaps matches TRBD1 (6 bases). Germline V gene lookup returns CDR1 SGHTS and CDR2 YDEGEE. V lost 1 base and J lost 0, with 7 bases in between. CDR3 size: 15 residues. The CDR3: CASSLNRATNEKLFF. In DNA form, the CDR3 reads TGTGCCAGCAGCTTGAACAGGGCAACTAATGAAAAACTGTTTTTT. Complete variable domain (other parts from reference TRBV5-8 and TRBJ1-4): EAGVTQSPTHLIKTRGQQATLRCSPISGHTSVYWYQQALGLGLQFLLWYDEGEERNRGNFPPRFSGRQFPNYSSELNVNALELEDSALYLCASSLNRATNEKLFFGSGTQLSVL.

V gene TRBV7-2 combines with J gene TRBJ2-7, with D unresolved. The CDR3 is 14 amino acids. Trimming removed 2 bases from V and 2 bases from J, with 10 bases in between. In germline, CDR1 is SGHTA, CDR2 FQGNSA. This CDR3 is CASSLILETYEQYF. In DNA, the CDR3 is TGTGCCAGCAGCTTAATTTTAGAAACCTACGAGCAGTACTTC.

This chain joins TRBV19 and TRBJ1-2; D might be TRBD1 (6 bases). Germline CDR1 and CDR2: LNHDA and SQIVND (reference sequence). The CDR3 is made up of 13 amino acids. Trimming removed 0 bases at V and 12 bases at J, with 14 bases between. CDR3 sequence: CASSIDRRGLHTF. Written as DNA, the CDR3 is TGTGCCAGTAGTATAGATCGGCGGGGGCTGCACACCTTC.

This clone was found a few times. This sequence joins TRBV6-4 and TRBJ2-2, with 7 bases that match TRBD1. CDR1 MRHNA and CDR2 SNTAGT come from the germline V gene. This CDR3 is built from 14 residues. Losses at the gene ends were 6 bases for V and 4 bases for J; bases not matched to a gene: 5. The CDR3 protein is CASSTGQTTGELFF. The CDR3, as DNA: TGTGCCAGCAGCACGGGACAGACCACCGGGGAGCTGTTTTTT.

This clone was counted once. This chain links TRBV5-6 with TRBJ1-1; TRBD1 matches 9 bases. With 3 bases clipped from V and 3 bases from J, the junction kept 6 bases outside the gene matches. The CDR3 is 15 amino acids. Looked up from germline, CDR1 is SGHDT and CDR2 is YYEEEE. The CDR3 protein is CASSWGTGSDTEAFF. The CDR3 DNA follows: TGTGCCAGCAGCTGGGGGACAGGGTCGGACACTGAAGCTTTCTTT.

The V gene is TRBV28, the J gene TRBJ1-5; D not resolved. CDR3 length equals 14 residues. Germline values: CDR1 MDHEN, CDR2 SYDVKM. V lost 1 base and J 2 bases, leaving 6 bases between the germline ends. The CDR3 bases are TGTGCCAGCAGTTTATTTGGAGGCAATCAGCCCCAGCATTTT. Translation: CASSLFGGNQPQHF.

The V call is TRBV4-3, the J call TRBJ1-2, with D possibly being TRBD1 (5 bases). Trimming took off 4 bases at V and 5 bases at J, with 14 bases between the two ends. CDR3 size: 14 residues. CDR1 and CDR2 (germline): LGHNA, YSLEER. CDR3 DNA sequence: TGCGCCAGCAGCCTAAGCGAAGACAGTTATGGCTACACCTTC. Translating it yields CASSLSEDSYGYTF.

The V call is TRBV5-1, the J call TRBJ2-7, with a weak D call TRBD1 (6 bases). In germline, CDR1 is SGHRS, CDR2 YFSETQ. CDR3 size: 11 residues. V lost 1 base and J lost 8, with 7 bases in between. As DNA, the CDR3 is TGCGCCAGCAGCTTGACAGGGAAGCAGTACTTC. Its translation is CASSLTGKQYF. Supplemented by reference TRBV5-1 and TRBJ2-7, the full variable domain reads KAGVTQTPRYLIKTRGQQVTLSCSPISGHRSVSWYQQTPGQGLQFLFEYFSETQRNKGNFPGRFSGRQFSNSRSEMNVSTLELGDSALYLCASSLTGKQYFGPGTRLTVT.

The chain carries TRBV18 and TRBJ1-5, with a possible D match to TRBD1 (6 bases). The germline gives CDR1 KGHSH, CDR2 LQKENI. V dropped 3 bases and J dropped 0 bases, with 12 bases sitting between them. The CDR3 runs 16 residues. As DNA, the CDR3 is TGTGCCAGCTCACCCGGGGGGCCGGATAGCAATCAGCCCCAGCATTTT. Amino acids: CASSPGGPDSNQPQHF.

The V call is TRBV10-3, the J call TRBJ2-1; TRBD1 is a possible D gene (6 bases). Trimming stripped 3 bases from V and 5 bases from J, with 14 bases between. The germline V gene encodes CDR1 ENHRY and CDR2 SYGVKD. The CDR3 is 15 amino acids. In DNA, the CDR3 is TGTGCCATCAGTGATGCCTTTAGGGGGAACAATGAGCAGTTCTTC. Translation gives CAISDAFRGNNEQFF.

The gene calls are TRBV12-3 or TRBV12-4 and TRBJ1-3, with D uncertain. CDR3 length equals 12 residues. V was pared by 7 bases and J by 5 bases, with 9 bases between. DNA for the CDR3: TGTGCCAGCAACACTATAAGAAACACCATATATTTT. Translated: CASNTIRNTIYF.

This sequence joins TRBV7-9 and TRBJ1-1, with a tentative D call TRBD1 (5 bases). The germline V gene has CDR1 SEHNR and CDR2 FQNEAQ (reference sequence). Trimming left V 5 bases short and J 6 bases short, with 16 bases between. CDR3 size: 14 residues. CDR3 amino acids: CASSLSAGKAEAFF. CDR3 in DNA: TGTGCCAGCAGCCTAAGCGCAGGGAAGGCTGAAGCTTTCTTT. Complete variable domain (other parts from reference TRBV7-9 and TRBJ1-1): DTGVSQNPRHKITKRGQNVTFRCDPISEHNRLYWYRQTLGQGPEFLTYFQNEAQLEKSRLLSDRFSAERPKGSFSTLEIQRTEQGDSAMYLCASSLSAGKAEAFFGQGTRLTVV.

This clone appeared once. In DNA, the CDR3 is TGTGCCAGCAGTGAAGCTGAGGGTTCTGAAGCTTTCTTT. Translated: CASSEAEGSEAFF. The chain links TRBV2 to TRBJ1-1; D gene ambiguous. This CDR3 has 13 residues. CDR1 is SNHLY and CDR2 is FYNNEI in the germline V gene. V shed 0 bases and J shed 6 bases, with 8 bases lying between them.

The chain carries TRBV28 and TRBJ1-6; D might be TRBD1 (5 bases). The CDR3 is 14 residues long. Germline V gene data show CDR1 as MDHEN and CDR2 as SYDVKM. Trimming left V 6 bases short and J 7 bases short, with 13 bases between. The CDR3 sequence is CASSRGRGNSPLHF. CDR3 in DNA: TGTGCCAGCAGCCGCGGCCGGGGGAATTCACCCCTCCACTTT.

This chain uses TRBV19 with TRBJ1-1; D call uncertain. With 10 bases removed from V and 2 bases from J, the gap between germline ends came to 8 bases. The length of the CDR3 is 11 residues. CDR1 is LNHDA, CDR2 SQIVND, per germline (reference sequence). Here the CDR3 reads CATTTNTEAFF. The CDR3, as DNA: TGTGCCACCACAACCAACACTGAAGCTTTCTTT.

The rearrangement links TRBV19 to TRBJ2-3; D is possibly TRBD1 (5 bases). Per the germline V gene, CDR1 is LNHDA and CDR2 is SQIVND (reference sequence). The CDR3 is made up of 16 amino acids. V was cut by 2 bases and J by 1 base, with 13 bases left in between. CDR3 nucleotide sequence: TGTGCCAGTAGTATATCACCAGGGTGGGGCACAGATACGCAGTATTTT. Residues: CASSISPGWGTDTQYF.

The chain links TRBV2 to TRBJ1-2; no firm D call. With 8 bases removed from V and 6 bases from J, the gap between germline ends came to 19 bases. The CDR3 is made up of 14 amino acids. CDR1 and CDR2 (germline): SNHLY, FYNNEI. CDR3 sequence: CASDSLGGRDGYTF. The CDR3 nucleotides are TGTGCCAGCGATTCCCTGGGTGGGAGAGATGGCTACACCTTC.

This chain joins TRBV9 and TRBJ1-6; 11 positions agree with TRBD1. The V segment lost 4 bases and the J segment 7 bases; nucleotides outside the gene matches: 4. The CDR3 is 15 residues long. Germline assignment: CDR1 SGDLS and CDR2 YYNGEE. As DNA, the CDR3 is TGTGCCAGCAGCCCCGGGACAGGGGGGAATTCACCCCTCCACTTT. It translates to CASSPGTGGNSPLHF. Full variable domain (rest looked up from reference TRBV9 and TRBJ1-6): DSGVTQTPKHLITATGQRVTLRCSPRSGDLSVYWYQQSLDQGLQFLIQYYNGEERAKGNILERFSAQQFPDLHSELNLSSLELGDSALYFCASSPGTGGNSPLHFGNGTRLTVT.

The chain has TRBV6-5 and TRBJ2-1; TRBD2 might be the D (6 bases). CDR3 length: 14 amino acids. The V end lost 6 bases, the J end lost 8 bases, and 17 bases lay between the germline ends. From germline, CDR1 is MNHEY and CDR2 SVGAGI. The CDR3 sequence: CASSLNREIDEQFF. In nucleotides, the CDR3 is TGTGCCAGCAGCCTAAATCGGGAGATCGATGAGCAGTTCTTC.

J is TRBJ2-3 and V is TRBV2, with 15 bases identical to TRBD2. This CDR3 has 19 amino acids. The V segment lost 4 bases and the J segment 3 bases; nucleotides outside the gene matches: 11. CDR1 is SNHLY, CDR2 FYNNEI, per germline. CDR3 in amino acids: CASSVRTSGRAPGTDTQYF. The CDR3 coding sequence is TGTGCCAGCAGTGTGCGGACTAGCGGGAGGGCCCCGGGGACAGATACGCAGTATTTT.

The chain carries TRBV28 and TRBJ2-2, with a weak D call TRBD1 (6 bases). The V gene lost 3 bases and the J gene lost 0 bases, with 8 bases spanning the gap. Germline V gives CDR1 MDHEN, CDR2 SYDVKM. CDR3 length: 15 residues. CDR3 in amino acids: CASSLRQANTGELFF. The DNA of the CDR3 is TGTGCCAGCAGTTTGCGACAGGCGAACACCGGGGAGCTGTTTTTT.

The chain uses TRBV4-3 and TRBJ2-1, with 9 bases aligning to TRBD2. V dropped 3 bases and J dropped 8; count of bases not matched to a gene: 5. The CDR3 is 14 amino acids. CDR1 is LGHNA and CDR2 is YSLEER in the germline V gene. CDR3 bases: TGCGCCAGCAGCCAGTTAGCGGGAGTCGATGAGCAGTTCTTC. Residues: CASSQLAGVDEQFF.

The gene calls are TRBV6-5 and TRBJ2-7; D perhaps matches TRBD2 (6 bases). CDR3 length equals 13 residues. V was cut by 7 bases and J by 4 bases, with 14 bases left in between. Germline-derived CDR1 and CDR2 are MNHEY and SVGAGI. DNA of the CDR3: TGTGCCAGCACCCCGACCGGAGGGTACGAGCAGTACTTC. It yields the protein CASTPTGGYEQYF.